A single sample gave rise to the 26 T cell receptor beta chains below, sequenced in a study of CD4 T cells in relation to SARS-CoV-2 and coronaviruses. Before the COVID-19 pandemic, during about 2011-2019, CD4+ T cells were taken from unexposed donors. Sequenced by immunoSEQ multiplex PCR; TCRdb stores in-frame clones only, minus some. This sample has under 65,000 clones, with 70% to 90% found just once. Sequencing input: memory CD4+ T cells from PBMCs. Source of these receptors: a human donor in good health.

The rearrangement joins TRBV28 to TRBJ1-5; TRBD1 agrees at 12 bases. CDR1 MDHEN and CDR2 SYDVKM come from the germline V gene. V gave up 5 bases and J gave up 4 bases; unmatched junction bases: 9. The CDR3 is 17 amino acids. The CDR3 reads CASSLGQGAPPNQPQHF. CDR3 nucleotide sequence: TGTGCCAGCAGTCTGGGACAGGGGGCGCCTCCAAATCAGCCCCAGCATTTT.

Comment on this clone: The same CDR3 can be traced to other DNA sequences in this sample. The gene calls are TRBV4-1 and TRBJ1-5; 9 bases agree with TRBD1. The length of the CDR3 is 15 residues. From germline, CDR1 is MGHRA and CDR2 YSYEKL. Germline trimming cut 2 bases from V and 4 bases from J; bases unmatched to any gene: 3. The CDR3 loop is CASSQTDRGNQPQHF. In nucleotides, the CDR3 is TGCGCCAGCAGCCAAACGGACAGGGGTAATCAGCCCCAGCATTTT.

The chain is built from TRBV11-2 and TRBJ2-1; no firm D call. CDR3 length: 15 amino acids. Trimming left V 6 bases short and J 6 bases short, with 18 bases between. Germline assignment: CDR1 SGHAT and CDR2 FQNNGV. The CDR3 DNA sequence: TGTGCCAGCAGACGCGGTAACAACCTAGGCAATGAGCAGTTCTTC. As protein: CASRRGNNLGNEQFF.

This clone has more than one count but fewer than ten. The gene calls are TRBV28 and TRBJ1-4, with unresolved D. The V and J ends lost 4 bases and 0 bases respectively, with 9 bases between them. CDR3 length equals 15 residues. The V gene's germline CDR1 is MDHEN and CDR2 SYDVKM. Here the CDR3 reads CASSSSKATNEKLFF. The DNA for the CDR3 is TGTGCCAGCAGTTCGTCGAAAGCAACTAATGAAAAACTGTTTTTT. The variable domain in full, with the rest retrieved from reference TRBV28 and TRBJ1-4, is DVKVTQSSRYLVKRTGEKVFLECVQDMDHENMFWYRQDPGLGLRLIYFSYDVKMKEKGDIPEGYSVSREKKERFSLILESASTNQTSMYLCASSSSKATNEKLFFGSGTQLSVL.

The J gene is TRBJ2-4, the V gene TRBV7-8, with TRBD2 matching 15 bases. Germline CDR1 SGHVS, CDR2 FQNEAQ. The V and J ends lost 5 bases and 7 bases, in that order; junction bases with no gene match: 15. The CDR3 runs to 19 residues. The CDR3 sequence is CASSPYGLAGGPGANIQYF. DNA of the CDR3: TGTGCCAGCAGCCCCTACGGACTAGCGGGAGGGCCCGGGGCGAACATTCAGTACTTC.

The chain joins TRBV11-2 to TRBJ2-5; D remains ambiguous. The V gene's germline CDR1 is SGHAT and CDR2 FQNNGV. The CDR3 covers 12 residues. The V end lost 0 bases, the J end lost 5 bases, and 4 bases lay between the germline ends. The CDR3 DNA sequence: TGTGCCAGCAGCTTAGAAACGGAGACCCAGTACTTC. Translated, it gives CASSLETETQYF.

The rearrangement uses TRBV28 and TRBJ2-1; 10 bases are shared with TRBD1. V lost 5 bases, J lost 6 bases, and 4 bases stayed unmatched. The CDR3 has 14 residues. Germline CDR1 MDHEN, CDR2 SYDVKM. The CDR3 DNA is TGTGCCAGCAGTCAAAGACAGGGGGCCAATGAGCAGTTCTTC. Its protein is CASSQRQGANEQFF.

This clone was observed a single time. The chain couples TRBV4-2 to TRBJ2-6; TRBD1 might be the D (6 bases). Germline CDR1 LGHNA, CDR2 YNFKEQ. The CDR3 loop spans 17 amino acids. Trimming cost V 4 bases and J 0 bases, with 13 bases left between them. CDR3 nucleotide sequence: TGTGCCAGCAGCCTTCGGACAGAGCCCTCTGGGGCCAACGTCCTGACTTTC. Its protein product is CASSLRTEPSGANVLTF.

The rearrangement uses TRBV4-1 and TRBJ1-2, with D unresolved. The CDR3 sequence is 17 residues long. Germline V gene data show CDR1 as MGHRA and CDR2 as YSYEKL. The V gene lost 2 bases and the J gene lost 5 bases, with 21 bases spanning the gap. In nucleotides, the CDR3 is TGCGCCAGCAGCCAAACCCGTGGGTCATGGCGAGATTATGGCTACACCTTC. Translation: CASSQTRGSWRDYGYTF.

The V gene is TRBV7-6, the J gene TRBJ2-1; D possibly corresponds to TRBD2 (6 bases). V lost 2 bases and J 7 bases, leaving 18 bases between the germline ends. Germline CDR1 is SGHVS and CDR2 is FNYEAQ. The CDR3 has 16 amino acids. Here the CDR3 reads CASSLYLTGVMNEQFF. CDR3 bases: TGTGCCAGCAGCTTATACTTAACGGGAGTGATGAATGAGCAGTTCTTC.

The chain combines TRBV4-2 with TRBJ1-2; D is perhaps TRBD1 (5 bases). The germline V gene has CDR1 LGHNA and CDR2 YNFKEQ. The CDR3 runs to 14 residues. The V end was cut by 4 bases, the J end by 7 bases, with 16 bases between. CDR3 amino acids: CASSPNQGVGGYTF. CDR3 sequence (DNA): TGTGCCAGCAGCCCTAACCAGGGTGTCGGTGGCTACACCTTC.

The chain has TRBV19 and TRBJ2-1, with 13 bases lining up with TRBD2. In germline, CDR1 is LNHDA, CDR2 SQIVND (reference sequence). This CDR3 spans 16 amino acids. Trimming at V came to 1 base and at J to 4 bases, leaving 1 base not matched to a gene. This CDR3 reads CASSIGTSGGYNEQFF. Here the CDR3 DNA reads TGTGCCAGTAGTATAGGGACTAGCGGGGGTTACAATGAGCAGTTCTTC.

The V call is TRBV28, the J call TRBJ1-5; D call uncertain. The CDR3 covers 17 residues. The germline CDR1 and CDR2 sequences are MDHEN and SYDVKM. V lost 10 bases and J 3 bases, leaving 25 bases between the germline ends. The CDR3 loop reads CATGSPRAGLNNQPQHF. DNA of the CDR3: TGTGCCACTGGATCACCACGGGCGGGTTTGAACAATCAGCCCCAGCATTTT.

The chain recombines TRBV15 with TRBJ1-5, with D tentatively TRBD1 (5 bases). The CDR3 is 13 residues long. The V and J ends lost 0 bases and 9 bases respectively, with 9 bases between them. Germline V gives CDR1 LNHNV, CDR2 YYDKDF (reference sequence). The CDR3 DNA reads TGTGCCACCAGCAGAGATCTCGGGGGGCCCCAGCATTTT. This gives the protein CATSRDLGGPQHF.

The chain combines TRBV6-1 with TRBJ1-4; D call uncertain. The germline gives CDR1 MNHNS, CDR2 SASEGT. Trimming stripped 1 base from V and 1 base from J, with 4 bases between. This CDR3 contains 14 residues. CDR3 nucleotides: TGTGCCAGCAGTGAAGGGGGAACTAATGAAAAACTGTTTTTT. It is translated as CASSEGGTNEKLFF.

The J gene is TRBJ1-5, the V gene TRBV7-2, with 8 bases matching TRBD1. The CDR3 runs to 18 residues. Germline loops: CDR1 SGHTA, CDR2 FQGNSA. V shed 5 bases, J shed 3 bases, and the junction held 15 bases outside the gene matches. As DNA, the CDR3 is TGTGCCAGCAGCCTACGCGGCGGGACAGGAGTGGACAATCAGCCCCAGCATTTT. This sequence encodes CASSLRGGTGVDNQPQHF.

The chain joins TRBV10-2 to TRBJ2-5, with 14 bases aligning to TRBD2. The CDR3 length is 15 residues. Germline trimming cut 3 bases from V and 4 bases from J; bases unmatched to any gene: 1. Germline V gives CDR1 WSHSY, CDR2 SAAADI. CDR3 bases: TGCGCCAGCAGTGACGGGACTAGCGGGAGAGAGACCCAGTACTTC. This sequence encodes CASSDGTSGRETQYF.

Here the CDR3 DNA reads TGTGCCACCAGCGGGTGGGACAGGGGGGACACTGAAGCTTTCTTT. Translating it yields CATSGWDRGDTEAFF. This chain joins TRBV15 and TRBJ1-1, with 11 bases fitting TRBD1. The J segment lost 3 bases and the V segment lost 5 bases, leaving 5 bases of the junction unmatched. The germline CDR1 and CDR2 sequences are LNHNV and YYDKDF (reference sequence). The CDR3 spans 15 residues.

The chain combines TRBV19 with TRBJ2-1, with 8 bases matching TRBD2. This CDR3 is 14 amino acids long. Germline CDR1 is LNHDA and CDR2 is SQIVND (reference sequence). J lost 5 bases, V lost 7 bases, and 7 bases had no gene match. CDR3 DNA sequence: TGTGCCAGTAACCCGGGACTAGAGAACAATGAGCAGTTCTTC. Its translation is CASNPGLENNEQFF.

The CDR3 loop is CASSPGSYEQYF. The CDR3 nucleotides read TGTGCCAGCAGCCCGGGCTCCTACGAGCAGTACTTC. This chain uses TRBV7-9 with TRBJ2-7; D call uncertain. Germline values: CDR1 SEHNR, CDR2 FQNEAQ (reference sequence). Trimming took off 5 bases at V and 0 bases at J, with 5 bases between the two ends. The CDR3 consists of 12 residues.

The chain couples TRBV30 to TRBJ2-3, with 8 bases aligning to TRBD2. The junction had 7 bases not matched to a gene; V was cut back by 0 bases and J by 2 bases. The CDR3 has 16 residues. Germline-derived CDR1 and CDR2 are GTSNPN and SVGIG (reference sequence). The CDR3 is CAWSVQTSGFTDTQYF. DNA for the CDR3: TGTGCCTGGAGTGTACAAACTAGCGGTTTCACAGATACGCAGTATTTT. The full variable domain, completed using reference TRBV30 and TRBJ2-3, is SQTIHQWPATLVQPVGSPLSLECTVEGTSNPNLYWYRQAAGRGLQLLFYSVGIGQISSEVPQNLSASRPQDRQFILSSKKLLLSDSGFYLCAWSVQTSGFTDTQYFGPGTRLTVL.

The CDR3 bases are TGTGCCACCAGCAGAGACAGTGCCTGGGGGTCTGGCGACACTGAAGCTTTCTTT. Translated, it gives CATSRDSAWGSGDTEAFF. This chain joins TRBV15 and TRBJ1-1, with a weak D call TRBD1 (5 bases). Looked up from germline, CDR1 is LNHNV and CDR2 is YYDKDF (reference sequence). V lost 0 bases to trimming and J lost 3 bases, with 20 bases between them. The CDR3 has 18 residues.

V usage is TRBV7-2 and J usage is TRBJ1-1; D ambiguous. The CDR3 runs to 13 residues. Looked up from germline, CDR1 is SGHTA and CDR2 is FQGNSA. The V gene lost 1 base and the J gene lost 2 bases, with 5 bases spanning the gap. As DNA, the CDR3 is TGTGCCAGCAGCTTAGACCTAAACACTGAAGCTTTCTTT. It translates to CASSLDLNTEAFF.

The chain has TRBV28 and TRBJ2-7; a possible D gene is TRBD2 (5 bases). V lost 3 bases to trimming and J lost 4 bases, with 13 bases between them. The germline V gene has CDR1 MDHEN and CDR2 SYDVKM. The CDR3 sequence is 14 residues long. The DNA of the CDR3 is TGTGCCAGCAGTTTGTCCGCGGGCGAGTACGAGCAGTACTTC. Its protein product is CASSLSAGEYEQYF.

V and J are TRBV6-1 and TRBJ2-3; maybe TRBD2 (5 bases). The germline V gene encodes CDR1 MNHNS and CDR2 SASEGT. The CDR3 is 17 residues long. The V end lost 6 bases, the J end lost 0 bases, and 19 bases lay between the germline ends. CDR3: CASREPRAETSTDTQYF. As DNA, the CDR3 is TGTGCCAGCAGAGAACCTAGAGCGGAAACTAGCACAGATACGCAGTATTTT.

V and J are TRBV27 and TRBJ2-7; D might be TRBD1 (5 bases). Trimming took 6 bases from V and 5 from J, leaving 14 bases between them. The CDR3 spans 13 residues. Germline V CDR1 and CDR2: MNHEY, SMNVEV (reference sequence). CDR3 protein: CASRDTNRHEQYF. The CDR3 nucleotides are TGTGCCAGCAGGGACACGAATCGACACGAGCAGTACTTC.